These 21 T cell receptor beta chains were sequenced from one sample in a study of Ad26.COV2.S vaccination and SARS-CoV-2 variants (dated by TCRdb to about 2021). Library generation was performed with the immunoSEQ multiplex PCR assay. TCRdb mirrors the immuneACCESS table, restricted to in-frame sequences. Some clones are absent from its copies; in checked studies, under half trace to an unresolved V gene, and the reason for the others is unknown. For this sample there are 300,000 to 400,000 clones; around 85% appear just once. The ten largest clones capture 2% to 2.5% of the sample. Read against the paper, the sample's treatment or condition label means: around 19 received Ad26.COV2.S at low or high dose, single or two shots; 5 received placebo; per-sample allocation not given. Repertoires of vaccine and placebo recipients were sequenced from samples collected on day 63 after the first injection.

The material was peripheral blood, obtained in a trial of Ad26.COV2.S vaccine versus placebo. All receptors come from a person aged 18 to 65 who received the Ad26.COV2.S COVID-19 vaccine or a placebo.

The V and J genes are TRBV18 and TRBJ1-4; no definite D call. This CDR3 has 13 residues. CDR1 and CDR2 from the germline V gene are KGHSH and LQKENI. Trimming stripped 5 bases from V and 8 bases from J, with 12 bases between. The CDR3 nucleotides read TGTGCCAGCTCAGAAGACGTGAGGGAAAAACTGTTTTTT. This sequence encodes CASSEDVREKLFF.

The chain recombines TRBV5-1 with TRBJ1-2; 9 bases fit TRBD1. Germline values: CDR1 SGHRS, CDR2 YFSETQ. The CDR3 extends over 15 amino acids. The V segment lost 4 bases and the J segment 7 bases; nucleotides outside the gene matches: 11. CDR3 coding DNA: TGCGCCAGCAGCGGAACCCCCGGGACAGGGATTGGCTACACCTTC. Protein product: CASSGTPGTGIGYTF.

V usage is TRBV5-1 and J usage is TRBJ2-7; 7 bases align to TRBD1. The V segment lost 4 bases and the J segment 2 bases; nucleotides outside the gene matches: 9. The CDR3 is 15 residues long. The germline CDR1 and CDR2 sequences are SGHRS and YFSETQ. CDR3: CASSRDGTGAYEQYF. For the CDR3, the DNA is TGCGCCAGCAGCAGAGATGGAACAGGGGCCTACGAGCAGTACTTC.

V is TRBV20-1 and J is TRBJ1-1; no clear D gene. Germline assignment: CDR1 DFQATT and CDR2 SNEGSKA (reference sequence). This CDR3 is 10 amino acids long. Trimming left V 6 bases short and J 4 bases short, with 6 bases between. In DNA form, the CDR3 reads TGCAGTGCCTTCGGCACTGAAGCTTTCTTT. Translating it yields CSAFGTEAFF.

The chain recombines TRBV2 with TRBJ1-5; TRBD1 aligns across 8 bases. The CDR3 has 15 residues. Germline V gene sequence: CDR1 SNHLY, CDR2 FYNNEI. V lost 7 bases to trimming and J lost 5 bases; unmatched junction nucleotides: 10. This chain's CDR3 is CASTLGQGGYQPQHF. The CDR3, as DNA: TGTGCCAGCACCTTAGGACAGGGAGGGTATCAGCCCCAGCATTTT.

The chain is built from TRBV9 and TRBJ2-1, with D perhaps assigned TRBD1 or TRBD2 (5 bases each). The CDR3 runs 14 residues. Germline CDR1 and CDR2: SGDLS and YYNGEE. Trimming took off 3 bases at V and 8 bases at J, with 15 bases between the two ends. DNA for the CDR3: TGTGCCAGCAGCGCCGGGACCCCAACAGATGAGCAGTTCTTC. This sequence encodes CASSAGTPTDEQFF.

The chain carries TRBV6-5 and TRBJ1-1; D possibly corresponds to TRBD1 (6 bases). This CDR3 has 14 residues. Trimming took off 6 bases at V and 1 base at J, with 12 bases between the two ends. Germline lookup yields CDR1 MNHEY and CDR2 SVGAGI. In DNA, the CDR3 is TGTGCCAGCAGGTACCCAGGGGCGAACACTGAAGCTTTCTTT. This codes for CASRYPGANTEAFF.

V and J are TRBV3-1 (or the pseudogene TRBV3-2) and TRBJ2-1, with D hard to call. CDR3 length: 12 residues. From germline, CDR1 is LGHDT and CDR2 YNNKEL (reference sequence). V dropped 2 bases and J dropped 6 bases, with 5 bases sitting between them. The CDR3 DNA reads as TGTGCCAGCAGCCAACTCTCCAATGAGCAGTTCTTC. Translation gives CASSQLSNEQFF.

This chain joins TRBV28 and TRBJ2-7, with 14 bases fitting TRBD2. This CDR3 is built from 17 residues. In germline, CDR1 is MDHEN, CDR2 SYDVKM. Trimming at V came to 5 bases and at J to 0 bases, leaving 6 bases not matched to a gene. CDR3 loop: CASSSGLAGGPSYEQYF. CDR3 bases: TGTGCCAGCAGTAGCGGACTAGCGGGGGGCCCCTCCTACGAGCAGTACTTC.

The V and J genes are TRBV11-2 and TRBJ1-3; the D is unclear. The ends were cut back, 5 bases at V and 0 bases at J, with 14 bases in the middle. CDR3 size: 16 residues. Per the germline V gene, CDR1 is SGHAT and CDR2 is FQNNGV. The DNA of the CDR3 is TGTGCCAGCAGCCGCCGATGGGCTAACTCTGGAAACACCATATATTTT. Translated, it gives CASSRRWANSGNTIYF.

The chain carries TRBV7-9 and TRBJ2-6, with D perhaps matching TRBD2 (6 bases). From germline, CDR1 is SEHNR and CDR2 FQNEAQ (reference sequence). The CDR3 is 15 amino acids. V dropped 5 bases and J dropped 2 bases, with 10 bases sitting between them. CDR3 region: CASSPPGAGANVLTF. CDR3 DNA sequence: TGTGCCAGCAGCCCCCCGGGGGCTGGGGCCAACGTCCTGACTTTC.

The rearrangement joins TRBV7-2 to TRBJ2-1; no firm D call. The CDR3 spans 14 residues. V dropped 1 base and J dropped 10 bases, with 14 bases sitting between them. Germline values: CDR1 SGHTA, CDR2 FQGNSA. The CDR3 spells CASSLETSILEQFF. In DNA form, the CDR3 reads TGTGCCAGCAGCTTAGAGACCTCTATCTTGGAGCAGTTCTTC.

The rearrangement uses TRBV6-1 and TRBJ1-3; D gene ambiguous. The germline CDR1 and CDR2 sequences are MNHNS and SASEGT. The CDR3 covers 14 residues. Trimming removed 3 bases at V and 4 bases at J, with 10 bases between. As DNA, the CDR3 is TGTGCCAGCAGTGACGTCGCCGAAGGAAACACCATATATTTT. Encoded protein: CASSDVAEGNTIYF.

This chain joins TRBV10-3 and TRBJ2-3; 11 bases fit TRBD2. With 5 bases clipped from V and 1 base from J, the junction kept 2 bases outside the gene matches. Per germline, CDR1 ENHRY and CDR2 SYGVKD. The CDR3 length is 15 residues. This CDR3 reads CAISKTSGGTDTQYF. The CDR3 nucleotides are TGTGCCATCAGTAAGACTAGCGGGGGCACAGATACGCAGTATTTT.

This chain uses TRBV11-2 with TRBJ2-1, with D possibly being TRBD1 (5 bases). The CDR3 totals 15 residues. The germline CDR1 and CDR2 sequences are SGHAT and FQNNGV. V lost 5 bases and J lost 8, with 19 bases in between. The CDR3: CASSPGHTAGDEQFF. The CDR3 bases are TGTGCCAGCAGCCCAGGACACACCGCCGGCGATGAGCAGTTCTTC. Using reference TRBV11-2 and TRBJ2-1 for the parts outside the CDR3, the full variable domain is EAGVAQSPRYKIIEKRQSVAFWCNPISGHATLYWYQQILGQGPKLLIQFQNNGVVDDSQLPKDRFSAERLKGVDSTLKIQPAKLEDSAVYLCASSPGHTAGDEQFFGPGTRLTVL.

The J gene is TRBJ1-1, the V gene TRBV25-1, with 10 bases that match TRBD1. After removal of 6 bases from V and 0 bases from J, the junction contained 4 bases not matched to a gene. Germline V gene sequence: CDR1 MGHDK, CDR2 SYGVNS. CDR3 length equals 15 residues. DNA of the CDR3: TGTGCCAGCAGCGGGACAGGGGTCATGAACACTGAAGCTTTCTTT. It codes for CASSGTGVMNTEAFF.

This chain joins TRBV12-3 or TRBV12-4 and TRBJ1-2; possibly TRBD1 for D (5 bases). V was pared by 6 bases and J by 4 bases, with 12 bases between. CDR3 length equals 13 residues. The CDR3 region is CASSPGTLYGYTF. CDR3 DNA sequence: TGTGCCAGCAGCCCAGGGACGCTCTATGGCTACACCTTC.

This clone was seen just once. This CDR3 is CASSSVRDRGNSNQPQHF. In DNA, the CDR3 is TGTGCCAGCAGCTCCGTCCGGGACAGGGGTAATAGCAATCAGCCCCAGCATTTT. This rearrangement joins TRBV28 to TRBJ1-5; the match to TRBD1 covers 10 bases. CDR1 and CDR2 from the germline V gene are MDHEN and SYDVKM. J lost 0 bases, V lost 6 bases, and 11 bases had no gene match. The CDR3 consists of 18 residues. Variable domain in full (rest from reference TRBV28 and TRBJ1-5): DVKVTQSSRYLVKRTGEKVFLECVQDMDHENMFWYRQDPGLGLRLIYFSYDVKMKEKGDIPEGYSVSREKKERFSLILESASTNQTSMYLCASSSVRDRGNSNQPQHFGDGTRLSIL.

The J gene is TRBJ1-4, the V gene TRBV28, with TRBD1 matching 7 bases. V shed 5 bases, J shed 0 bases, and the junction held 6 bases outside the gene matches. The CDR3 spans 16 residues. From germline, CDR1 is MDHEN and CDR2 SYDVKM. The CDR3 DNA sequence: TGTGCCAGCAGTCTCGGGACAGAAGCAACTAATGAAAAACTGTTTTTT. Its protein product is CASSLGTEATNEKLFF.

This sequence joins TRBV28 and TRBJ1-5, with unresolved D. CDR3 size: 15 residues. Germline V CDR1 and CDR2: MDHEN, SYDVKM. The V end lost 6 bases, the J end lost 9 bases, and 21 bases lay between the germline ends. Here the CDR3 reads CASSTHLAGPRPQHF. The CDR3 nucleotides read TGTGCCAGCAGCACACATCTGGCGGGCCCCAGGCCCCAGCATTTT. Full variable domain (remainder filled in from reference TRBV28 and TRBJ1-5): DVKVTQSSRYLVKRTGEKVFLECVQDMDHENMFWYRQDPGLGLRLIYFSYDVKMKEKGDIPEGYSVSREKKERFSLILESASTNQTSMYLCASSTHLAGPRPQHFGDGTRLSIL.

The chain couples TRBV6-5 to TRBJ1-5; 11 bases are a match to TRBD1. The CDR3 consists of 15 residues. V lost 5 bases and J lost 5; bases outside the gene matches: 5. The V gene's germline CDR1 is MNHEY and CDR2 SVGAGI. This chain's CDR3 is CASSQDRGQYQPQHF. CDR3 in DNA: TGTGCCAGCAGTCAGGACAGGGGGCAATATCAGCCCCAGCATTTT.